The next 5 T cell receptor beta chains were all read from a single sample in a study of cytomegalovirus exposure and HLA in healthy donors. The primer mix had 60 Vbeta and 13 Jbeta primers. The method was immunoSEQ multiplex PCR; TCRdb's version includes in-frame clones alone and lacks a portion of them. The sample records roughly 34,000 clones, 80% being singletons. The sample taken for sequencing was PBMCs. These receptors were collected from a male donor in good health and CMV-seronegative.

This rearrangement joins TRBV5-4 to TRBJ2-1, with TRBD2 matching over 12 bases. The germline CDR1 and CDR2 sequences are SGHNT and YYREEE (reference sequence). J was trimmed by 8 bases and V by 1 base; bases with no gene match: 10. This CDR3 contains 17 residues. The CDR3 DNA follows: TGTGCCAGCAGCTTGACCGCCGGGACTAGCGGGTATTATGAGCAGTTCTTC. Translation: CASSLTAGTSGYYEQFF. Filled out from reference TRBV5-4 and TRBJ2-1, the complete variable domain reads ETGVTQSPTHLIKTRGQQVTLRCSSQSGHNTVSWYQQALGQGPQFIFQYYREEENGRGNFPPRFSGLQFPNYSSELNVNALELDDSALYLCASSLTAGTSGYYEQFFGPGTRLTVL.

This clone was counted once. The chain joins TRBV19 to TRBJ1-1; possible D gene TRBD1, 5 bases. The CDR3 has 17 amino acids. Germline V CDR1 and CDR2: LNHDA, SQIVND (reference sequence). V was cut by 5 bases and J by 3 bases, with 22 bases left in between. The CDR3: CASSPRAGRNADTEAFF. CDR3 in DNA: TGTGCCAGTAGTCCCAGGGCCGGGCGAAACGCGGACACTGAAGCTTTCTTT.

CDR3 region: CASSPGIYGYTF. The CDR3 DNA reads TGTGCCAGCAGTCCCGGGATATATGGCTACACCTTC. The chain joins TRBV28 to TRBJ1-2, with D unresolved. V was cut by 5 bases and J by 5 bases, with 9 bases left in between. Germline-derived CDR1 and CDR2 are MDHEN and SYDVKM. This CDR3 is 12 amino acids long.

The V and J genes are TRBV5-1 and TRBJ1-1; tentatively, D is TRBD1 (5 bases). The CDR3 has 16 residues. Between the trimmed V and J ends, which lost 3 bases and 1 base, there was a span of 16 bases. Germline V gives CDR1 SGHRS, CDR2 YFSETQ. The CDR3 sequence is CASSSSGAVRNTEAFF. In DNA, the CDR3 is TGCGCCAGCAGCTCCAGCGGGGCGGTCAGGAACACTGAAGCTTTCTTT.

The V call is TRBV6-5, the J call TRBJ1-4, with D perhaps matching TRBD1 (5 bases). Trimming removed 2 bases from V and 3 bases from J, with 13 bases in between. The CDR3 loop spans 16 amino acids. Germline V CDR1 and CDR2: MNHEY, SVGAGI. CDR3 bases: TGTGCCAGCAGTTACCGGGCGACAGTGGCTAATGAAAAACTGTTTTTT. It translates to CASSYRATVANEKLFF.